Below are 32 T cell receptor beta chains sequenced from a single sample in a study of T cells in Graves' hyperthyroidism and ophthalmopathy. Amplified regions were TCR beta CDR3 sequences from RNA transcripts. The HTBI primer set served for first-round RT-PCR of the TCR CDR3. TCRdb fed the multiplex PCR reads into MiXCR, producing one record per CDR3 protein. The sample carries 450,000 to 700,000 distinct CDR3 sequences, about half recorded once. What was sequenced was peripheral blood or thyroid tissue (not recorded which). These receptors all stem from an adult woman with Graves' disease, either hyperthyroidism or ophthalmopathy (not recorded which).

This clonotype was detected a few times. The CDR3 region has the DNA TGTGCCACCCGCGGGGAGGGTAAGGACACTGAAGCTTTCTTT. Protein product: CATRGEGKDTEAFF. The V gene is TRBV15, the J gene TRBJ1-1; D is unclear. V shed 8 bases and J shed 3 bases, with 16 bases lying between them. CDR3 length equals 14 residues. Looked up from germline, CDR1 is LNHNV and CDR2 is YYDKDF (reference sequence).

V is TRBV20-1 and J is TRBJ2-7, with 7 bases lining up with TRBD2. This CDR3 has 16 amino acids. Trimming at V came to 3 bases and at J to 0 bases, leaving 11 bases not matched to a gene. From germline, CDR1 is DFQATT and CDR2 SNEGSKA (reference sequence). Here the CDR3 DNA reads TGCAGTGCTAGTAACCCCCTAGCGGAGAGCTCCTACGAGCAGTACTTC. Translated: CSASNPLAESSYEQYF.

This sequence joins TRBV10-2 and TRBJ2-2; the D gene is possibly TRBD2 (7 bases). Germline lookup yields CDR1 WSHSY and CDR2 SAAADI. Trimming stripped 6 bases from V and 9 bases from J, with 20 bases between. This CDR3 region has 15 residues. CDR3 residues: CASSPEGPGGRELFF. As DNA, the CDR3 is TGCGCCAGCAGCCCAGAGGGGCCCGGGGGGCGGGAGCTGTTTTTT.

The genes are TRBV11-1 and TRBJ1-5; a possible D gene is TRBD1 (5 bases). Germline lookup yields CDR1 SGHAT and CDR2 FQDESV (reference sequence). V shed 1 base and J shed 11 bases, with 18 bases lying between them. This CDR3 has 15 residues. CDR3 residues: CASSLVGAGGETQHF. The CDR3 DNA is TGTGCCAGCAGCTTAGTGGGCGCCGGGGGGGAGACCCAGCATTTT.

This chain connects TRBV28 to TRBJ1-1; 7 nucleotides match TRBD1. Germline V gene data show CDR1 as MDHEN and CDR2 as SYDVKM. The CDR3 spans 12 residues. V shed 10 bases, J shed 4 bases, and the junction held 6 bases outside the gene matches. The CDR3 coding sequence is TGTGCCATCAGGGGGGAGGGCACTGAAGCTTTCTTT. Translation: CAIRGEGTEAFF.

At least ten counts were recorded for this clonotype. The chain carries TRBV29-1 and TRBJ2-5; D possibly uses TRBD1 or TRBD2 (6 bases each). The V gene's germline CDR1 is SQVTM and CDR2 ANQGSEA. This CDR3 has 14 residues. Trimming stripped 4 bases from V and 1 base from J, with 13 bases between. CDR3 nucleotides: TGCAGCGTTGTAGACGGGGGCCGCCAAGAGACCCAGTACTTC. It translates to CSVVDGGRQETQYF. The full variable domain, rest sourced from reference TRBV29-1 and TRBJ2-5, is SAVISQKPSRDICQRGTSLTIQCQVDSQVTMMFWYRQQPGQSLTLIATANQGSEATYESGFVIDKFPISRPNLTFSTLTVSNMSPEDSSIYLCSVVDGGRQETQYFGPGTRLLVL.

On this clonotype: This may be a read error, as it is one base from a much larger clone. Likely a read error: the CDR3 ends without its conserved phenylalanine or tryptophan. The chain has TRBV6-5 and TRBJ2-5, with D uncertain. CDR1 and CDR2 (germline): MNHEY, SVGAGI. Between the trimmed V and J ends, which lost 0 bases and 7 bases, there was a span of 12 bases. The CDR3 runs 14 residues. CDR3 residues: CASSYSGTGRTQYL. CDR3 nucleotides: TGTGCCAGCAGTTACTCCGGAACTGGAAGGACCCAGTACCTC.

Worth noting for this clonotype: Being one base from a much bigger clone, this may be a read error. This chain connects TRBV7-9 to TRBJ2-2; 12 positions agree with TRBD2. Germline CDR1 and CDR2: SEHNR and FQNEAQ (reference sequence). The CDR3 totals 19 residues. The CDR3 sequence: CAGSFVGLAGPGGTGELFF. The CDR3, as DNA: TGTGCCGGCAGCTTTGTGGGACTAGCGGGTCCCGGGGGCACCGGGGAGCTGTTTTTT.

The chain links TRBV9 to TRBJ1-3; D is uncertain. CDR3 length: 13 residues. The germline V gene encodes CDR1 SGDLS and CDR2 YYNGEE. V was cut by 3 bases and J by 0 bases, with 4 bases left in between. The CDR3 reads CASSGHSGNTIYF. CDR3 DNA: TGTGCCAGCAGCGGCCACTCTGGAAACACCATATATTTT.

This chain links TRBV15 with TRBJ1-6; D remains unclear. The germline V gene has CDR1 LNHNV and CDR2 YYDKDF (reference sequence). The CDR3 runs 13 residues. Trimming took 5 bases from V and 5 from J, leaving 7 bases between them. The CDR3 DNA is TGTGCCACCAGCCCCCAGAATAATTCACCCCTCCACTTT. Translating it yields CATSPQNNSPLHF.

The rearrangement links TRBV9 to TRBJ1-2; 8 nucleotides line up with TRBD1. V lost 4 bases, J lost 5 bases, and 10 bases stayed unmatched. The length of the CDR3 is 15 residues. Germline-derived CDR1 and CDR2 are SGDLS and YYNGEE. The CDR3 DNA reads TGTGCCAGCAGCCCCACACCGAGGACAGGGTATGGCTACACCTTC. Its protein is CASSPTPRTGYGYTF.

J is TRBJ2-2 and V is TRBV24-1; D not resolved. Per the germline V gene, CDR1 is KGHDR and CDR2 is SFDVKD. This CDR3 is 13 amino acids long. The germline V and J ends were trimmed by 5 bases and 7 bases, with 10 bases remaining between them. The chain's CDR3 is CATSVGLSGELFF. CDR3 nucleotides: TGTGCCACCAGTGTGGGGTTGAGCGGGGAGCTGTTTTTT.

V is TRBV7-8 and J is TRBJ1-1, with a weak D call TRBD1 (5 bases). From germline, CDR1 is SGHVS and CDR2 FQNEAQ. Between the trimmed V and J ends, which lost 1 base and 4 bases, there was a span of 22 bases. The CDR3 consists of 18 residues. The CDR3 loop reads CASSLVPRTNRRGTEAFF. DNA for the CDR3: TGTGCCAGCAGCTTAGTGCCCAGGACAAATCGAAGAGGCACTGAAGCTTTCTTT.

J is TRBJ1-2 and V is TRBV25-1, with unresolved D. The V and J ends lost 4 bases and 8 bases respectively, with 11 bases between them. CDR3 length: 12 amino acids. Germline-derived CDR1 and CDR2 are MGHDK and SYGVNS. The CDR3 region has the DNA TGTGCCAGCAGTGTCGGACGAAGGGGCTACACCTTC. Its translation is CASSVGRRGYTF.

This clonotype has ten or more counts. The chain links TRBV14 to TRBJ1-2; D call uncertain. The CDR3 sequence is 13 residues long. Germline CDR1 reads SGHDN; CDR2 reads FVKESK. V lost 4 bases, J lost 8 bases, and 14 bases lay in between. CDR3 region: CASSRLRTRGYTF. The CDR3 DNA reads TGTGCCAGCAGCCGTCTAAGGACGCGAGGCTACACCTTC.

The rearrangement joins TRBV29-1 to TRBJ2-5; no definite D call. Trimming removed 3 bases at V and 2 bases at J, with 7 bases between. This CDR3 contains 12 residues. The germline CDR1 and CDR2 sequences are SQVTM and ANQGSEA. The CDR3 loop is CSVDKGQETQYF. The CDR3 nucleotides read TGCAGCGTTGACAAGGGTCAAGAGACCCAGTACTTC.

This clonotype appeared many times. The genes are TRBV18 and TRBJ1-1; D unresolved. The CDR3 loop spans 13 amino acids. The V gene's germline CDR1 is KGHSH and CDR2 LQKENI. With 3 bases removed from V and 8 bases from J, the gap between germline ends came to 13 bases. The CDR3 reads CASSPPLRSEAFF. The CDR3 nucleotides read TGTGCCAGCTCACCTCCGTTAAGGTCCGAAGCTTTCTTT.

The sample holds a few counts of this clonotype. CDR3 loop: CASSTAGGLAGEETQYF. Here the CDR3 DNA reads TGTGCCAGCAGCACCGCCGGGGGACTAGCGGGGGAAGAGACCCAGTACTTC. This chain connects TRBV9 to TRBJ2-5, with 14 bases that match TRBD2. J gave up 3 bases and V 4 bases, and 8 bases lay outside the gene matches. Germline lookup yields CDR1 SGDLS and CDR2 YYNGEE. There are 17 residues in the CDR3.

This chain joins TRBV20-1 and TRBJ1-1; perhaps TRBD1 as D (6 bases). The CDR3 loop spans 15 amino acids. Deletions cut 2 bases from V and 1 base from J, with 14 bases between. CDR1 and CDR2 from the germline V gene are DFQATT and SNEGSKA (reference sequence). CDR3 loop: CSARLADSRNTEAFF. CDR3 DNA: TGCAGTGCTAGACTAGCGGACAGTCGGAACACTGAAGCTTTCTTT.

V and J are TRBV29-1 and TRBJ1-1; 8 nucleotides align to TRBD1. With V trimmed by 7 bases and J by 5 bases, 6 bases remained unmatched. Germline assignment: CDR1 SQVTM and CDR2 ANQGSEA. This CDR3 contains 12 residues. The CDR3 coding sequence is TGCAGCGCCAGACAGGGGAAGACTGAAGCTTTCTTT. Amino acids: CSARQGKTEAFF.

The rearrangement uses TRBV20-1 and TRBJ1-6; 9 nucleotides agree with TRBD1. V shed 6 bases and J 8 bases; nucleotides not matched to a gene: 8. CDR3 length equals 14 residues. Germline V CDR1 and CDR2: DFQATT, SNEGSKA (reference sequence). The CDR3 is CSASGDRVDSPLHF. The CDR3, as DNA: TGCAGTGCCAGTGGGGACAGGGTTGATTCACCCCTCCACTTT.

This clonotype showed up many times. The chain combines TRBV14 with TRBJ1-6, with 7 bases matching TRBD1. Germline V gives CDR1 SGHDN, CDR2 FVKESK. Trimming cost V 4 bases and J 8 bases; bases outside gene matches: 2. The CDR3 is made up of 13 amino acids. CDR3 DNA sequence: TGTGCCAGCAGCCGCACAGGGGATTCACCCCTCCACTTT. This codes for CASSRTGDSPLHF.

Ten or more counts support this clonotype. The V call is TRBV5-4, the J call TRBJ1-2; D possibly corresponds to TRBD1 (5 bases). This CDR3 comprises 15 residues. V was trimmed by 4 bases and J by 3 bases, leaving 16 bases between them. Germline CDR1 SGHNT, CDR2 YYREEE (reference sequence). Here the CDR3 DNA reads TGTGCCAGCAGCGTACCCCTCCAGGGACACTATGGCTACACCTTC. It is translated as CASSVPLQGHYGYTF.

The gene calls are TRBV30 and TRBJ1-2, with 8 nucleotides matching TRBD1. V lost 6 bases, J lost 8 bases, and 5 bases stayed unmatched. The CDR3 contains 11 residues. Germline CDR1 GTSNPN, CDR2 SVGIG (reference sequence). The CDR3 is CACPQGAGYTF. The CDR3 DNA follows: TGTGCCTGTCCTCAGGGGGCCGGCTACACCTTC.

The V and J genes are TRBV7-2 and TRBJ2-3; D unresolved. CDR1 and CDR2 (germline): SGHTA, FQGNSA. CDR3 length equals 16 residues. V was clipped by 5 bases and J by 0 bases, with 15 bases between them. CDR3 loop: CASSPKDGGSTDTQYF. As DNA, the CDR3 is TGTGCCAGCAGCCCCAAGGACGGTGGGAGCACAGATACGCAGTATTTT.

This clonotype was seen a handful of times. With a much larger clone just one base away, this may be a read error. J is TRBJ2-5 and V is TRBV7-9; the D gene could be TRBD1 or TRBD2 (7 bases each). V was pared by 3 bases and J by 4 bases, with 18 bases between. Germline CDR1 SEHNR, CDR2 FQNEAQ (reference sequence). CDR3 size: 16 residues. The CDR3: CASSLRPQGGRETQYF. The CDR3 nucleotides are TGTGCCAGCAGCTTGAGGCCCCAGGGGGGGAGAGAGACCCAGTACTTC.

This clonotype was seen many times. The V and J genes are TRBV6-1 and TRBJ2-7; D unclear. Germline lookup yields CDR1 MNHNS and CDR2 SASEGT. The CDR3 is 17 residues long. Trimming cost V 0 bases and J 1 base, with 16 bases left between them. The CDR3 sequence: CASSEANIPPVSYEQYF. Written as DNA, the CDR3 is TGTGCCAGCAGTGAAGCTAATATTCCTCCAGTTTCCTACGAGCAGTACTTC.

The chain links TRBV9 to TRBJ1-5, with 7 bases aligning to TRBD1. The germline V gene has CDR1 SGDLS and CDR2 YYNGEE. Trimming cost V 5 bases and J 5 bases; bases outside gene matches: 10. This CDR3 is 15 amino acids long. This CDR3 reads CASRLTGVGDQPQHF. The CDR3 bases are TGTGCCAGCAGACTCACAGGGGTGGGAGATCAGCCCCAGCATTTT. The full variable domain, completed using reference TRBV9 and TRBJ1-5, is DSGVTQTPKHLITATGQRVTLRCSPRSGDLSVYWYQQSLDQGLQFLIQYYNGEERAKGNILERFSAQQFPDLHSELNLSSLELGDSALYFCASRLTGVGDQPQHFGDGTRLSIL.

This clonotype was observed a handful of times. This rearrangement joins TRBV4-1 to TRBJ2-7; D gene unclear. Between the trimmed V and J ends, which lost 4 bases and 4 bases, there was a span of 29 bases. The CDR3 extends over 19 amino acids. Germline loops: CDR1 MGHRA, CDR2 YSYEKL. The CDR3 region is CASSRFAPGRPKPSYEQYF. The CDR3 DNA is TGCGCCAGCAGCCGTTTCGCCCCCGGTCGACCAAAACCATCTTACGAGCAGTACTTC.

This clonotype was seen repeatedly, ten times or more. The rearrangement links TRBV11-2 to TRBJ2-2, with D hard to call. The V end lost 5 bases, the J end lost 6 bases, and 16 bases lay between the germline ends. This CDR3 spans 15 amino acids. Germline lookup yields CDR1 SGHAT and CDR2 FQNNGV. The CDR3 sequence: CASSPNRGWAGELFF. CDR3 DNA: TGTGCCAGCAGCCCCAATAGAGGTTGGGCCGGGGAGCTGTTTTTT.

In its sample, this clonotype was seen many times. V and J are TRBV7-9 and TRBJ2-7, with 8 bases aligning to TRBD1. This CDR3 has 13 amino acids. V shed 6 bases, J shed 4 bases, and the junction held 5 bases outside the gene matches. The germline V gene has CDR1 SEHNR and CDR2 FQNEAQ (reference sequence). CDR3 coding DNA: TGTGCCAGCAGTCCCCAGGGGGCATACGAGCAGTACTTC. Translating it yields CASSPQGAYEQYF. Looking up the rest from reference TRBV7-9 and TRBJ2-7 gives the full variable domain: DTGVSQNPRHKITKRGQNVTFRCDPISEHNRLYWYRQTLGQGPEFLTYFQNEAQLEKSRLLSDRFSAERPKGSFSTLEIQRTEQGDSAMYLCASSPQGAYEQYFGPGTRLTVT.

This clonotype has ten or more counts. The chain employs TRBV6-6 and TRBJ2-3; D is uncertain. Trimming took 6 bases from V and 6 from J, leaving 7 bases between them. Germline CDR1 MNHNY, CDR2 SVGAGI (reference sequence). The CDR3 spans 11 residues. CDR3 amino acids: CASSPRDTQYF. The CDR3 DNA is TGTGCCAGCAGCCCCAGGGATACGCAGTATTTT.